This T cell receptor (beta chain) was retrieved from a study of identical twins. The length of the CDR3 is 18 residues. Trimming removed 5 bases from V and 0 bases from J; junction bases left unmatched: 13. CDR1 SGHAT and CDR2 FQDESV come from the germline V gene (reference sequence). TCRdb used MiXCR to reprocess the 5' RACE reads, holding one entry per CDR3 protein. The data show 690,000 or so distinct CDR3 sequences, less than 10% seen once. These data also featured in a second study, about yellow fever vaccine responses in identical twins.

Sequencing was carried out using PBMCs. The clonotype comes from a woman aged 18-29 years in good health. This chain joins TRBV11-1 and TRBJ2-1, with TRBD1 identical over 7 bases. CDR3 residues: CASSPAGPDRSSYNEQFF. CDR3 nucleotides: TGTGCCAGCAGCCCCGCGGGCCCGGACAGGAGCTCCTACAATGAGCAGTTCTTC.